These 14 T cell receptor beta chains came from one sample sequenced in a study of T cells in Graves' hyperthyroidism and ophthalmopathy. Regions amplified from RNA transcripts were the TCR beta CDR3 regions. HTBI primers drove first-round RT-PCR of the TCR CDR3. MiXCR, applied by TCRdb to the multiplex PCR reads, yields one record per CDR3 protein. Of hundreds of thousands of distinct CDR3 sequences listed, 35% to 40% were seen once; the top ten hold roughly 8.3%. Material for sequencing was blood. The origin of the receptors is a young man with Graves' hyperthyroidism.

In its sample, this clonotype was seen a few times. The J gene is TRBJ2-2, the V gene TRBV13; D call uncertain. Germline CDR1 is PRHDT and CDR2 is FYEKMQ (reference sequence). This CDR3 contains 11 residues. V was pared by 11 bases and J by 1 base, with 5 bases between. CDR3 nucleotide sequence: TGTGCCGTGTTGAACACCGGGGAGCTGTTTTTT. It encodes CAVLNTGELFF.

The chain joins TRBV11-3 to TRBJ1-6, with a tentative D call TRBD1 (6 bases). CDR1 is SGHNT and CDR2 is YENEEA in the germline V gene. V was trimmed by 1 base and J by 5 bases, leaving 15 bases between them. CDR3 length: 17 residues. The CDR3 here is CASSLGGAGINNSPLHF. DNA for the CDR3: TGTGCCAGCAGCTTAGGGGGGGCAGGGATCAATAATTCACCCCTCCACTTT.

Notes on this clonotype: A read error may account for a junction end that differs from germline. The genes are TRBV10-3 and TRBJ2-2; D not resolved. Per germline, CDR1 ENHRY and CDR2 SYGVKD. The CDR3 has 14 amino acids. This chain's CDR3 is CASSRKDSTGELFF. The CDR3 DNA follows: TGTGCCAGCAGTCGTAAGGATTCCACCGGGGAGCTGTTTTTT.

Ten or more counts support this clonotype. The rearrangement links TRBV25-1 to TRBJ2-2, with 8 bases matching TRBD1. Germline CDR1 and CDR2: MGHDK and SYGVNS. The CDR3 has 17 amino acids. V lost 6 bases, J lost 6 bases, and 15 bases stayed unmatched. The CDR3 DNA sequence: TGTGCCAGCAGGCCCGACAGGGGCGGATATTGGTCCGGGGAGCTGTTTTTT. This translates into CASRPDRGGYWSGELFF.

V and J are TRBV19 and TRBJ2-5; 8 nucleotides match TRBD2. The CDR3 runs to 15 residues. J lost 1 base, V lost 7 bases, and 8 bases had no gene match. Germline CDR1 LNHDA, CDR2 SQIVND (reference sequence). This chain's CDR3 is CASMRGSGVQETQYF. In nucleotides, the CDR3 is TGTGCCAGTATGAGGGGTAGCGGGGTCCAAGAGACCCAGTACTTC. The entire variable domain, with the rest obtained from reference TRBV19 and TRBJ2-5, is as follows: DGGITQSPKYLFRKEGQNVTLSCEQNLNHDAMYWYRQDPGQGLRLIYYSQIVNDFQKGDIAEGYSVSREKKESFPLTVTSAQKNPTAFYLCASMRGSGVQETQYFGPGTRLLVL.

This CDR3 is CASSLVSGVPSGTQYF. CDR3 DNA sequence: TGTGCCAGCAGTTTAGTTAGCGGGGTCCCAAGTGGGACCCAGTACTTC. The chain couples TRBV28 to TRBJ2-5, with 8 bases fitting TRBD2. With 2 bases clipped from V and 7 bases from J, the junction kept 12 bases outside the gene matches. CDR1 and CDR2 from the germline V gene are MDHEN and SYDVKM. This CDR3 is 16 amino acids long.

This clonotype showed up just a few times. The chain couples TRBV11-2 to TRBJ2-7; no clear D. Looked up from germline, CDR1 is SGHAT and CDR2 is FQNNGV. This CDR3 has 12 amino acids. The ends were cut back, 4 bases at V and 7 bases at J, with 11 bases in the middle. For the CDR3, the DNA is TGTGCCAGCAGCTCCTCTAAGAGAGAGCAGTACTTC. Translating gives CASSSSKREQYF.

Worth noting for this clonotype: Since no conserved phenylalanine or tryptophan closes the CDR3, a read error is the likely cause. The DNA is left out, because the CDR3 cannot be placed on it with certainty; the CDR3 is given as TCRdb lists it. V usage is TRBV5-1 and J usage is TRBJ2-5; TRBD1 reflects the table's D call only, with no check against the DNA. Germline lookup yields CDR1 SGHRS and CDR2 YFSETQ. From its first to its last residue, the CDR3 has 8 amino acids. The CDR3 loop is CASRDPET.

This clonotype has a handful of counts. The chain recombines TRBV14 with TRBJ1-1; D is possibly TRBD1 (6 bases). CDR3 length: 15 residues. The V gene's germline CDR1 is SGHDN and CDR2 FVKESK. V was pared by 0 bases and J by 4 bases, with 12 bases between. The CDR3 DNA sequence: TGTGCCAGCAGCCAAGATACAGGGATAGGCACTGAAGCTTTCTTT. The encoded protein is CASSQDTGIGTEAFF. Drawing the rest from reference TRBV14 and TRBJ1-1, the complete variable domain is EAGVTQFPSHSVIEKGQTVTLRCDPISGHDNLYWYRRVMGKEIKFLLHFVKESKQDESGMPNNRFLAERTGGTYSTLKVQPAELEDSGVYFCASSQDTGIGTEAFFGQGTRLTVV.

In this sample, this clonotype turned up a few times. V and J are TRBV20-1 and TRBJ2-5; the match to TRBD2 covers 9 bases. The CDR3 is 15 amino acids. Germline trimming cut 5 bases from V and 3 bases from J; bases unmatched to any gene: 10. The germline CDR1 and CDR2 sequences are DFQATT and SNEGSKA (reference sequence). The CDR3 is CSAPRGSSGEETQYF. The CDR3 DNA reads TGCAGTGCTCCCAGAGGGTCTAGCGGGGAAGAGACCCAGTACTTC.

Concerning this clonotype itself: A much more abundant neighbour one base away suggests this may be a read error. The chain is built from TRBV10-3 and TRBJ2-7; TRBD2 might be the D (5 bases). V shed 6 bases and J shed 2 bases, with 14 bases lying between them. This CDR3 spans 14 amino acids. Germline CDR1 and CDR2: ENHRY and SYGVKD. The CDR3, as DNA: TGTGCCATCAGCCCTGGACTGGAGACCTACGAGCAGTACTTC. Translating it yields CAISPGLETYEQYF.

This clonotype was recorded a few times. This chain joins TRBV7-8 and TRBJ2-7; perhaps D is TRBD1 or TRBD2 (6 bases each). The CDR3 runs to 15 residues. The germline V gene encodes CDR1 SGHVS and CDR2 FQNEAQ. The V end was cut by 2 bases, the J end by 3 bases, with 14 bases between. As DNA, the CDR3 is TGTGCCAGCAGCTTATTGGGGGGCCCCGGCTACGAGCAGTACTTC. It encodes CASSLLGGPGYEQYF.

The V call is TRBV2, the J call TRBJ1-6; a weak D match, TRBD1 (5 bases). Trimming took 8 bases from V and 7 from J, leaving 21 bases between them. Germline CDR1 is SNHLY and CDR2 is FYNNEI. There are 16 residues in the CDR3. The CDR3 region is CASGRAYEGPNSPLHF. The CDR3 bases are TGTGCCAGCGGGAGGGCCTACGAGGGGCCGAATTCACCCCTCCACTTT.

The rearrangement joins TRBV27 to TRBJ2-7, with TRBD2 matching 8 bases. J gave up 6 bases and V 8 bases, and 9 bases lay outside the gene matches. Germline V gene data show CDR1 as MNHEY and CDR2 as SMNVEV (reference sequence). This CDR3 spans 13 amino acids. The CDR3 region has the DNA TGTGCCAGCTCACGGCCCGGGGGGGTCGAGCAGTACTTC. Residues: CASSRPGGVEQYF.